The rows below give T cell receptor beta chains drawn from one sample of a study of blood T cell repertoires in COVID-19. This table comes from immunoSEQ multiplex PCR, and its TCRdb copy is limited to in-frame clones, with some not included. The sample holds fewer than 200,000 clones, approximately 90% seen once. The sample comprised peripheral blood. The receptors come from a woman in her seventies with COVID-19, enrolled during active disease. CDR3s include the opening cysteine and the closing phenylalanine or tryptophan. Not all rows give a size; the values are once, few, many and, for expanded clones, a class.

v_gene	abundance	j_gene	CDR3aa
TRBV7-8	-	TRBJ1-5	CASSLAQGINQPQHF
TRBV5-6	-	TRBJ1-5	CASSVRGQYRSNQPQHF
TRBV24-1	-	TRBJ2-5	CATSAAGGPRETQYF
TRBV28	-	TRBJ2-7	CASSYPAGSYEQYF
TRBV19	-	TRBJ1-5	CASSIGTGQNQPQHF
TRBV5-1	-	TRBJ2-7	CASSLMTGSYEQYF
TRBV12-5	-	TRBJ2-7	CASGLARGGPSEQYF
TRBV29-1	few	TRBJ1-6	CSVAVSYNSPLHF
TRBV9	-	TRBJ2-3	CASSVVGQTSTDTQYF
TRBV10-3	-	TRBJ2-1	CAISPGLADYNEQFF
TRBV7-3	-	TRBJ1-1	CASSTQGARVGTEAFF
TRBV19	-	TRBJ1-2	CASSPPRQFYGYTF
TRBV6-5	-	TRBJ2-5	CASGGRQTQYF
TRBV24-1	-	TRBJ2-3	CATSEGGTSGRSDTQYF
TRBV19	-	TRBJ2-1	CASSPGTGVVNEQFF
TRBV2	once	TRBJ2-5	CASGEETQYF
TRBV1	-	TRBJ2-3	CTSSQGVSGRAGTDTQYF
TRBV28	-	TRBJ1-5	CASGNVGQVYNQPQHF
TRBV19	-	TRBJ1-5	CATWDRSYDQPQHF
TRBV6-1	-	TRBJ2-3	CASRETEQRQGVGGDTQYF
TRBV3-1/TRBV3-2	-	TRBJ2-1	CASSPTGRKYNEQFF
TRBV4-1	-	TRBJ2-7	CASSQRGYEQYF
TRBV7-9	-	TRBJ2-1	CASTPEAGEYSEQFF
TRBV3-1/TRBV3-2	-	TRBJ2-2	CASNTVGGTGELFF
TRBV30	-	TRBJ1-3	CAWSVRGTEGTPYIF
TRBV19	-	TRBJ1-6	CASSQTGGNSPLHF